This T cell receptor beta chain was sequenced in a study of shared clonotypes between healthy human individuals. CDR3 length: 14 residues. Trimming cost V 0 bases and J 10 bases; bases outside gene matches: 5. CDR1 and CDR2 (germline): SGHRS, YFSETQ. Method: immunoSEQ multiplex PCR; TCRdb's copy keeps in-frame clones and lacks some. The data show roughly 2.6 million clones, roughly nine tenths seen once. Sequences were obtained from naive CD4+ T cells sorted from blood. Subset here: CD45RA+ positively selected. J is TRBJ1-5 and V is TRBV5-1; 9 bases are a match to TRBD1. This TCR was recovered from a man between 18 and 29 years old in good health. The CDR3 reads CASSLGTGDVPQHF. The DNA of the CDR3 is TGCGCCAGCAGCTTGGGGACAGGGGACGTACCCCAGCATTTT.